These 20 T cell receptor beta chains share one sample of origin, sequenced in a study of blood T cell repertoires in COVID-19. Profiling relied on immunoSEQ multiplex PCR, and the TCRdb table lists in-frame clones only, not all of them. The sample lists 65,000 to 90,000 clones, about 87% seen once, with 5.5% to 7.5% in the top ten. Source material: peripheral blood. Source of these receptors: a woman older than 75 with acute or convalescent COVID-19.

This clone was recorded once. This chain links TRBV5-8 with TRBJ2-3; 13 bases agree with TRBD2. The J segment lost 2 bases and the V segment lost 0 bases, leaving 3 bases of the junction unmatched. Germline CDR1 and CDR2: SGHTS and YDEGEE. CDR3 size: 17 residues. The DNA of the CDR3 is TGTGCCAGCAGCTTGGGGACTAGCGGGGGACTCACAGATACGCAGTATTTT. This encodes CASSLGTSGGLTDTQYF.

V usage is TRBV19 and J usage is TRBJ2-5; TRBD2 aligns across 12 bases. Germline V gives CDR1 LNHDA, CDR2 SQIVND (reference sequence). This CDR3 contains 15 residues. Trimming took 2 bases from V and 4 from J; bases not matched to a gene: 2. CDR3 DNA sequence: TGTGCCAGTAGTATATCTAGCGGGGGGGCAGAGACCCAGTACTTC. Its translation: CASSISSGGAETQYF.

V gene TRBV7-2 combines with J gene TRBJ1-1; D gene uncertain. The length of the CDR3 is 14 residues. V lost 2 bases to trimming and J lost 3 bases, with 10 bases between them. CDR1 is SGHTA, CDR2 FQGNSA, per germline. The chain's CDR3 is CASSLPEMDTEAFF. DNA for the CDR3: TGTGCCAGCAGCTTACCGGAGATGGACACTGAAGCTTTCTTT.

The chain joins TRBV4-2 to TRBJ2-5, with 8 bases fitting TRBD2. Germline assignment: CDR1 LGHNA and CDR2 YNFKEQ. The CDR3 is made up of 17 amino acids. J gave up 2 bases and V 1 base, and 9 bases lay outside the gene matches. The CDR3: CASSQGRATGGQETQYF. The CDR3 DNA reads as TGTGCCAGCAGCCAAGGGAGGGCGACGGGGGGGCAAGAGACCCAGTACTTC.

The chain combines TRBV19 with TRBJ1-2, with 8 bases identical to TRBD1. The CDR3 runs 15 residues. Germline loops: CDR1 LNHDA, CDR2 SQIVND (reference sequence). With V trimmed by 4 bases and J by 1 base, 5 bases remained unmatched. The CDR3 sequence: CASSSDRGLNYGYTF. CDR3 in DNA: TGTGCCAGTAGTAGCGACAGGGGACTTAACTATGGCTACACCTTC. Filled out from reference TRBV19 and TRBJ1-2, the complete variable domain reads DGGITQSPKYLFRKEGQNVTLSCEQNLNHDAMYWYRQDPGQGLRLIYYSQIVNDFQKGDIAEGYSVSREKKESFPLTVTSAQKNPTAFYLCASSSDRGLNYGYTFGSGTRLTVV.

The DNA of the CDR3 is TGTGCCAGCAGTTTCCCCGGGACAGCCGATGAGCAGTTCTTC. It translates to CASSFPGTADEQFF. The V and J genes are TRBV6-5 and TRBJ2-1; 7 bases line up with TRBD1. Germline CDR1 and CDR2: MNHEY and SVGAGI. The junction had 8 bases not matched to a gene; V was cut back by 4 bases and J by 8 bases. The CDR3 is 14 amino acids.

The J gene is TRBJ1-4, the V gene TRBV30; D possibly corresponds to TRBD1 (5 bases). The V gene lost 0 bases and the J gene lost 8 bases, with 16 bases spanning the gap. Germline CDR1 and CDR2: GTSNPN and SVGIG (reference sequence). The CDR3 contains 15 residues. Here the CDR3 DNA reads TGTGCCTGGAGTGTAAGGCAGGGCTATTCAGAAAAACTGTTTTTT. This encodes CAWSVRQGYSEKLFF. The full variable domain, with the rest looked up from reference TRBV30 and TRBJ1-4, is SQTIHQWPATLVQPVGSPLSLECTVEGTSNPNLYWYRQAAGRGLQLLFYSVGIGQISSEVPQNLSASRPQDRQFILSSKKLLLSDSGFYLCAWSVRQGYSEKLFFGSGTQLSVL.

The rearrangement joins TRBV18 to TRBJ2-7; D perhaps matches TRBD1 (6 bases). Trimming pared 5 bases from V and 4 bases from J, leaving 12 bases between. The CDR3 contains 13 residues. The germline V gene has CDR1 KGHSH and CDR2 LQKENI. The CDR3 bases are TGTGCCAGCTCAACCTCTACAGGGTACGAGCAGTACTTC. This sequence encodes CASSTSTGYEQYF.

The CDR3 DNA is TGTGCCAGCACTAGCGGGGCCCTCAATGAGCAGTTCTTC. It yields the protein CASTSGALNEQFF. The chain is built from TRBV2 and TRBJ2-1; 9 bases are shared with TRBD2. The CDR3 has 13 amino acids. V dropped 7 bases and J dropped 6; count of bases not matched to a gene: 4. Germline CDR1 SNHLY, CDR2 FYNNEI.

The genes are TRBV27 and TRBJ2-1; TRBD2 matches at 13 bases. With 7 bases clipped from V and 9 bases from J, the junction kept 6 bases outside the gene matches. This CDR3 is 14 amino acids long. Germline V gives CDR1 MNHEY, CDR2 SMNVEV (reference sequence). DNA of the CDR3: TGTGCCAGCACGACTAGCGGGAGGTATGGTGAGCAGTTCTTC. Amino acid sequence: CASTTSGRYGEQFF.

This clone was counted a few times. The genes are TRBV7-6 and TRBJ2-2; TRBD1 matches at 10 bases. The CDR3 totals 16 residues. Trimming removed 5 bases from V and 4 bases from J; junction bases left unmatched: 7. The germline V gene has CDR1 SGHVS and CDR2 FNYEAQ. CDR3 sequence reads: CASSQPGQGTTGELFF. CDR3 DNA: TGTGCCAGCAGCCAACCGGGACAGGGGACCACCGGGGAGCTGTTTTTT.

The rearrangement uses TRBV5-6 and TRBJ1-3; 8 nucleotides align to TRBD1. The germline V gene has CDR1 SGHDT and CDR2 YYEEEE. Trimming at V came to 5 bases and at J to 0 bases, leaving 4 bases not matched to a gene. This CDR3 comprises 15 residues. In DNA form, the CDR3 reads TGTGCCAGCAGACGAACAGGGGGCTCTGGAAACACCATATATTTT. This sequence encodes CASRRTGGSGNTIYF.

The chain links TRBV6-5 to TRBJ2-2; TRBD2 might be the D (7 bases). V was pared by 7 bases and J by 3 bases, with 15 bases between. The CDR3 covers 15 residues. In germline, CDR1 is MNHEY, CDR2 SVGAGI. CDR3 DNA sequence: TGTGCCAGCACCGTAGGGGGGAGGGACACCGGGGAGCTGTTTTTT. Its protein is CASTVGGRDTGELFF.

This clone showed up just a few times. The chain has TRBV18 and TRBJ1-6, with no clear D. CDR1 is KGHSH, CDR2 LQKENI, per germline. Between the trimmed V and J ends, which lost 3 bases and 7 bases, there was a span of 13 bases. The CDR3 has 15 residues. CDR3 amino acids: CASSPERGENSPLHF. In DNA form, the CDR3 reads TGTGCCAGCTCACCGGAACGGGGAGAGAATTCACCCCTCCACTTT. Full variable domain (rest looked up from reference TRBV18 and TRBJ1-6): NAGVMQNPRHLVRRRGQEARLRCSPMKGHSHVYWYRQLPEEGLKFMVYLQKENIIDESGMPKERFSAEFPKEGPSILRIQQVVRGDSAAYFCASSPERGENSPLHFGNGTRLTVT.

This chain joins TRBV15 and TRBJ1-2, with unresolved D. Germline V lookup: CDR1 LNHNV, CDR2 YYDKDF (reference sequence). V was cut by 4 bases and J by 1 base, with 13 bases left in between. This CDR3 is built from 15 residues. Written as DNA, the CDR3 is TGTGCCACCAGCATTCTAAGAGGGATTAACTATGGCTACACCTTC. It yields the protein CATSILRGINYGYTF.

This chain uses TRBV30 with TRBJ1-1; D uncertain. V lost 0 bases to trimming and J lost 8 bases, with 13 bases between them. CDR3 size: 13 residues. The germline V gene encodes CDR1 GTSNPN and CDR2 SVGIG (reference sequence). CDR3 DNA: TGTGCCTGGAGTGTACCTCACACGTTGGAAGCTTTCTTT. It encodes CAWSVPHTLEAFF.

The chain carries TRBV4-2 and TRBJ2-7; 7 bases agree with TRBD1. This CDR3 has 16 amino acids. V lost 3 bases, J lost 0 bases, and 8 bases stayed unmatched. Germline assignment: CDR1 LGHNA and CDR2 YNFKEQ. The CDR3 protein is CASSHSSGTASYEQYF. The CDR3 DNA reads as TGTGCCAGCAGCCATTCCTCCGGGACAGCCTCCTACGAGCAGTACTTC.

The chain couples TRBV19 to TRBJ1-3, with TRBD1 matching 7 bases. Germline CDR1 LNHDA, CDR2 SQIVND (reference sequence). The CDR3 is made up of 17 amino acids. Trimming took 1 base from V and 0 from J; bases not matched to a gene: 6. Here the CDR3 DNA reads TGTGCCAGTAGTATAGCTCCAGGGGGGCCCTCTGGAAACACCATATATTTT. Translated, it gives CASSIAPGGPSGNTIYF. The full variable domain, completed using reference TRBV19 and TRBJ1-3, is DGGITQSPKYLFRKEGQNVTLSCEQNLNHDAMYWYRQDPGQGLRLIYYSQIVNDFQKGDIAEGYSVSREKKESFPLTVTSAQKNPTAFYLCASSIAPGGPSGNTIYFGEGSWLTVV.

V usage is TRBV18 and J usage is TRBJ1-1, with D unresolved. The ends were cut back, 2 bases at V and 1 base at J, with 5 bases in the middle. CDR1 is KGHSH, CDR2 LQKENI, per germline. The CDR3 is 13 residues long. CDR3 loop: CASSPTRNTEAFF. CDR3 DNA: TGTGCCAGCTCACCAACGAGGAACACTGAAGCTTTCTTT.

The rearrangement links TRBV3-1 (or the pseudogene TRBV3-2) to TRBJ2-3, with D tentatively TRBD2 (6 bases). V was clipped by 0 bases and J by 6 bases, with 19 bases between them. Germline lookup yields CDR1 LGHDT and CDR2 YNNKEL (reference sequence). The CDR3 sequence is 17 residues long. CDR3 region: CASSQDLLGGAGDTQYF. The CDR3 DNA follows: TGTGCCAGCAGCCAAGATTTATTAGGAGGGGCCGGGGATACGCAGTATTTT.